This record looks at one T cell receptor beta chain sequence and its context. Losses at the gene ends were 1 base for V and 4 bases for J; bases not matched to a gene: 3. There are 15 residues in the CDR3. The germline gives CDR1 MNHEY, CDR2 SVGAGI. Original handling: Amplification of reference gene primers was used by the study to estimate nucleated cell counts. Only in-frame clones appear in the TCRdb table, and some are missing; sequencing was by immunoSEQ multiplex PCR. V and J calls and clone size are copied from that table; D and trimming were computed from the DNA. The sample includes 70,000 to 90,000 clones, roughly 86% of them seen just once. This entry belongs to a study of blood T cell repertoires in COVID-19. Study in general: Sources were T cells, B-cell-depleted T cells, or PBMCs; the material itself was cDNA or gDNA.

The sequenced sample consisted of peripheral blood. V is TRBV6-5 and J is TRBJ2-7, with 11 positions matching TRBD1. The sequence was collected from a man over 45 with acute or convalescent COVID-19. The CDR3 bases are TGTGCCAGCAGTTACTTGGGACAGGGGGTTTACGAGCAGTACTTC. It is translated as CASSYLGQGVYEQYF.